The clone carrying this T cell receptor (beta chain) was counted once. The antigen remains undetermined. These data come from a study of cytomegalovirus exposure and HLA in healthy donors. Study context: The 100 to 150 validation repertoires matched the 500 to 750 first-cohort repertoires in platform, a later analysis reported.

Study results and caveats: TCR clusters originating in the first cohort tended to co-occur in the approximately 120 validation repertoires, according to a later analysis.

V was shortened by 3 bases and J by 6 bases, with 15 bases between the two germline ends. This CDR3 region has 15 residues. CDR1 is KGHSH and CDR2 is LQKENI in the germline V gene. A roughly 120-subject validation cohort, separate from the approximately 670-subject first cohort, supplied the donors. Produced via immunoSEQ multiplex PCR; TCRdb's table is partial and in-frame only. This table has some 110,000 clones, about 88% appearing once. This clonotype was obtained from a man between 18 and 35 years old in good health and CMV-seropositive. Sequenced material: PBMCs. The chain carries TRBV18 and TRBJ1-5, with D possibly matching TRBD1 (6 bases). The CDR3 reads CASSPGGGRSQPQHF. The CDR3 bases are TGTGCCAGCTCACCGGGGGGGGGCAGGAGTCAGCCCCAGCATTTT.